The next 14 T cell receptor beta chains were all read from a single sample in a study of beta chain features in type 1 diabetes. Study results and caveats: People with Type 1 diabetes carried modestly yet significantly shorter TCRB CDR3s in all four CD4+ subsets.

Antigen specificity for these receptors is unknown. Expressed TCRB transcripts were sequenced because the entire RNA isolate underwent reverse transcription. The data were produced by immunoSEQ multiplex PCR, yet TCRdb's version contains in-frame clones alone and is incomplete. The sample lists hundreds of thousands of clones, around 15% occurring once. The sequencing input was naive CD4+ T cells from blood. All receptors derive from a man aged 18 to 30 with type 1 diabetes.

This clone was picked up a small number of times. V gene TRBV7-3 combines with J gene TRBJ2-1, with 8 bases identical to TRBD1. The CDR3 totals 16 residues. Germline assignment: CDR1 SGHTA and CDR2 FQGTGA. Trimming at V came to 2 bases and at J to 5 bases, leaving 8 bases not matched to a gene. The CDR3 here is CASSLGGQGFHNEQFF. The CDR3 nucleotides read TGTGCCAGCAGCTTAGGTGGACAGGGTTTCCACAATGAGCAGTTCTTC. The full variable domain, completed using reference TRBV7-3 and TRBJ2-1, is GAGVSQTPSNKVTEKGKYVELRCDPISGHTALYWYRQSLGQGPEFLIYFQGTGAADDSGLPNDRFFAVRPEGSVSTLKIQRTERGDSAVYLCASSLGGQGFHNEQFFGPGTRLTVL.

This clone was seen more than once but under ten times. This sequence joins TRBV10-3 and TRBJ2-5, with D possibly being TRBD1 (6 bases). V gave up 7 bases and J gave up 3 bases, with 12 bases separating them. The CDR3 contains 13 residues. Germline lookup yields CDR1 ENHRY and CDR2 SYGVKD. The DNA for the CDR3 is TGTGCCATCATGCAGGGGCCAGAAGAGACCCAGTACTTC. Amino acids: CAIMQGPEETQYF.

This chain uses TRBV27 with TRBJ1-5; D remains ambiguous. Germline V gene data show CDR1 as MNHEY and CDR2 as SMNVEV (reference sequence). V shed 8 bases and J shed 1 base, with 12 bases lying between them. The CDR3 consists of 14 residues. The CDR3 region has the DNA TGTGCCAGCGGCCTAGCACCGAGCAATCAGCCCCAGCATTTT. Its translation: CASGLAPSNQPQHF.

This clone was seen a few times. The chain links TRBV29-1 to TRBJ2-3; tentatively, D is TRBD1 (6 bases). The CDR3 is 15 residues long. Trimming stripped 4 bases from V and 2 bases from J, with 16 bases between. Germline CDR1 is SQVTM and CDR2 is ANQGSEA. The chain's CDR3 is CSVVSGAGVTDTQYF. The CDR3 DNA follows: TGCAGCGTTGTATCAGGCGCAGGGGTCACAGATACGCAGTATTTT.

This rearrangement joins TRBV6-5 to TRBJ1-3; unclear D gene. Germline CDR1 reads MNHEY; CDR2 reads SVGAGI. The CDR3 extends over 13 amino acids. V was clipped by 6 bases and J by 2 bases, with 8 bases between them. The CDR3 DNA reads TGTGCCAGCAGCTCGCAAACTGGAAACACCATATATTTT. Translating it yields CASSSQTGNTIYF.

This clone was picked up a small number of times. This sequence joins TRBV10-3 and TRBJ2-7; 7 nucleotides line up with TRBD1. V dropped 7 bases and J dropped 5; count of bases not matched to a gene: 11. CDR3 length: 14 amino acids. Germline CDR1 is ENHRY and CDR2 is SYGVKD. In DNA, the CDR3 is TGTGCCATCACCAAGACAGGGACGGTCGACGAGCAGTACTTC. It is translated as CAITKTGTVDEQYF.

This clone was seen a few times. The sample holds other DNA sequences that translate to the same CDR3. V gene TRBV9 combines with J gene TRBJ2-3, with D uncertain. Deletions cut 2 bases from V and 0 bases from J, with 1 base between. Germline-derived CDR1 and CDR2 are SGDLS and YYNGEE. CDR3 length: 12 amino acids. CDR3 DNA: TGTGCCAGCAGCGTTAGCACAGATACGCAGTATTTT. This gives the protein CASSVSTDTQYF.

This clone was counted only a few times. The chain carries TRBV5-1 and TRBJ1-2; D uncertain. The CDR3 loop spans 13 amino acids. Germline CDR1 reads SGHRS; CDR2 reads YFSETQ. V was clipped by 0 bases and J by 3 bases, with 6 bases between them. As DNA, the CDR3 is TGCGCCAGCAGCTTGGGCGGCGACTATGGCTACACCTTC. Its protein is CASSLGGDYGYTF.

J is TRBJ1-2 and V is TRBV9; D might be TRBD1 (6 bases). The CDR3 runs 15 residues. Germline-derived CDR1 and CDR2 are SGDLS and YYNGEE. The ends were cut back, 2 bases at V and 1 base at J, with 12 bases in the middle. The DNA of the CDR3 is TGTGCCAGCAGCGTTGGGGGGGCCAGTAACTATGGCTACACCTTC. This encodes CASSVGGASNYGYTF.

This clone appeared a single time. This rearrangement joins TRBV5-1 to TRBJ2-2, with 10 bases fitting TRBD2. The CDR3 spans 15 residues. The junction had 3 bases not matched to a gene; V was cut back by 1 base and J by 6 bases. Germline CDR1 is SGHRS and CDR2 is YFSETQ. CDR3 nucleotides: TGCGCCAGCAGCTTGACCCTAGCGGGGGCCGGGGAGCTGTTTTTT. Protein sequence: CASSLTLAGAGELFF.

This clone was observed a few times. CDR3 sequence reads: CASSARGPSTDTQYF. The CDR3 DNA reads as TGTGCCAGCAGCGCCCGCGGGCCTAGCACAGATACGCAGTATTTT. This chain links TRBV9 with TRBJ2-3; tentative D call: TRBD2 (5 bases). The V end lost 3 bases, the J end lost 0 bases, and 11 bases lay between the germline ends. Germline V gene data show CDR1 as SGDLS and CDR2 as YYNGEE. The CDR3 runs 15 residues.

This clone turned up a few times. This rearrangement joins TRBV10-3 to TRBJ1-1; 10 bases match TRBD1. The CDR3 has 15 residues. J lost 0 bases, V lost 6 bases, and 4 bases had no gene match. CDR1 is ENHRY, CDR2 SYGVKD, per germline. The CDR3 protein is CAIRGQGNVNTEAFF. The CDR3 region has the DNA TGTGCCATCAGGGGACAGGGGAACGTGAACACTGAAGCTTTCTTT.

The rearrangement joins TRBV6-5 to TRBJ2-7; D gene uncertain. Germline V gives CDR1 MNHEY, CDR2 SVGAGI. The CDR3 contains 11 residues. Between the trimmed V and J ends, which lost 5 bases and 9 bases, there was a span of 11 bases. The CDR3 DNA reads TGTGCCAGCAGTGCCCCCGAAGGGCAGTACTTC. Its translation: CASSAPEGQYF.

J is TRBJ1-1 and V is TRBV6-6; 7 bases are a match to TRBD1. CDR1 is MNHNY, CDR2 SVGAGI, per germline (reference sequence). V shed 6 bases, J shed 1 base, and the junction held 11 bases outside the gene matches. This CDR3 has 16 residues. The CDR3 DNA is TGTGCCAGCAGCCAGAAGGGACAGACACCGAACACTGAAGCTTTCTTT. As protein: CASSQKGQTPNTEAFF.